These T cell receptor beta chains were read from a single sample in a study of CD8+ T cells in alopecia areata. Profiled with immunoSEQ multiplex PCR; TCRdb holds only in-frame clones, not every one. This sample has under 150,000 clones; about 50% occur once, and the top ten carry roughly 0.45%. Source: CD4+ T cells sorted from blood, taken at week 4, from a patient treated with tofacitinib. The receptors come from a human donor with alopecia areata. The CDR3 runs from the conserved cysteine through the conserved F or W. A D gene is named only where the DNA matches it firmly. Some rows have no size entry. The others give once, few or many, or a class for an expanded clone.

V gene: TRBV29-1; clone size: NA; J gene: TRBJ1-1; D gene: NA; CDR3 protein: CSVEPTVGATEAFF; CDR3 DNA: TGCAGCGTTGAGCCGACAGTGGGAGCCACTGAAGCTTTCTTT
V gene: TRBV27; clone size: NA; J gene: TRBJ2-3; D gene: NA; CDR3 protein: CASSIDPRSVDTQYF; CDR3 DNA: TGTGCCAGCAGTATCGACCCCCGCTCGGTTGATACGCAGTATTTT
V gene: TRBV29-1; clone size: many; J gene: TRBJ2-7; D gene: TRBD1; CDR3 protein: CSVRGGTGAYEQYF; CDR3 DNA: TGCAGCGTTCGAGGGGGGACAGGGGCCTACGAGCAGTACTTC
V gene: TRBV6-6; clone size: NA; J gene: TRBJ2-7; D gene: NA; CDR3 protein: CASRDGLPGGDEQYF; CDR3 DNA: TGTGCCAGCAGGGATGGACTACCTGGAGGGGACGAGCAGTACTTC
V gene: TRBV29-1; clone size: few; J gene: TRBJ2-2; D gene: TRBD1; CDR3 protein: CSVWTGMNTGELFF; CDR3 DNA: TGCAGCGTCTGGACAGGGATGAACACCGGGGAGCTGTTTTTT
V gene: TRBV6-1; clone size: once; J gene: TRBJ2-7; D gene: NA; CDR3 protein: CASSRETLGSYEQYF; CDR3 DNA: TGTGCCAGCAGTCGGGAGACTCTAGGCTCCTACGAGCAGTACTTC
V gene: TRBV30; clone size: NA; J gene: TRBJ1-2; D gene: TRBD1; CDR3 protein: CAWSVRDRVHGYTF; CDR3 DNA: TGTGCCTGGAGTGTAAGGGACAGGGTTCATGGCTACACCTTC
V gene: TRBV30; clone size: NA; J gene: TRBJ2-2; D gene: NA; CDR3 protein: CAWRAGNTGELFF; CDR3 DNA: TGTGCCTGGAGAGCAGGAAACACCGGGGAGCTGTTTTTT
V gene: TRBV7-8; clone size: NA; J gene: TRBJ2-1; D gene: TRBD2; CDR3 protein: CASSPRLAGGGNEQFF; CDR3 DNA: TGTGCCAGCAGCCCCAGACTAGCGGGAGGTGGGAATGAGCAGTTCTTC
V gene: TRBV30; clone size: NA; J gene: TRBJ1-2; D gene: NA; CDR3 protein: CAWSGTAYGYTF; CDR3 DNA: TGTGCCTGGAGTGGGACAGCCTATGGCTACACCTTC
V gene: TRBV9; clone size: NA; J gene: TRBJ1-2; D gene: TRBD1; CDR3 protein: CASSVAAGGNYGYTF; CDR3 DNA: TGTGCCAGCAGCGTAGCGGCAGGGGGGAACTATGGCTACACCTTC
V gene: TRBV2; clone size: few; J gene: TRBJ1-1; D gene: NA; CDR3 protein: CAIQGQPGRARNTEAFF; CDR3 DNA: TGTGCCATCCAAGGACAGCCAGGGCGCGCCCGGAACACTGAAGCTTTCTTT
V gene: TRBV25-1; clone size: few; J gene: TRBJ1-1; D gene: NA; CDR3 protein: CASTIRDMGRLVAEAFF; CDR3 DNA: TGTGCCAGCACGATCCGAGACATGGGACGATTAGTAGCTGAAGCTTTCTTT
V gene: TRBV7-9; clone size: many; J gene: TRBJ1-2; D gene: NA; CDR3 protein: CASSLQTDYGYTF; CDR3 DNA: TGTGCCAGCAGCTTACAGACAGACTATGGCTACACCTTC
V gene: TRBV7-9; clone size: NA; J gene: TRBJ2-1; D gene: TRBD1; CDR3 protein: CASSLGQGNYNEQFF; CDR3 DNA: TGTGCCAGCAGCTTAGGACAGGGGAACTACAATGAGCAGTTCTTC
V gene: TRBV5-1; clone size: NA; J gene: TRBJ1-6; D gene: TRBD1; CDR3 protein: CASSVTGSNSPLHF; CDR3 DNA: TGCGCCAGCAGCGTGACAGGGAGTAATTCACCCCTCCACTTT
V gene: TRBV6-1; clone size: NA; J gene: TRBJ1-5; D gene: TRBD1; CDR3 protein: CASSDRQGPNQPQHF; CDR3 DNA: TGTGCCAGCAGTGACAGACAGGGGCCCAATCAGCCCCAGCATTTT
V gene: TRBV6-5; clone size: NA; J gene: TRBJ2-7; D gene: NA; CDR3 protein: CASSSGREYDEQYF; CDR3 DNA: TGTGCCAGCAGCTCGGGGCGCGAGTACGACGAGCAGTACTTC
V gene: TRBV6-6; clone size: NA; J gene: TRBJ2-3; D gene: NA; CDR3 protein: CASSNVGDTQYF; CDR3 DNA: TGTGCCAGCAGCAACGTGGGAGATACGCAGTATTTT
V gene: TRBV5-4; clone size: NA; J gene: TRBJ2-7; D gene: TRBD2; CDR3 protein: CASSPGGERGSYEQYF; CDR3 DNA: TGTGCCAGCAGCCCAGGCGGGGAGCGGGGCTCCTACGAGCAGTACTTC
V gene: TRBV5-6; clone size: NA; J gene: TRBJ2-6; D gene: TRBD2; CDR3 protein: CASSPLGGASGANVLTF; CDR3 DNA: TGTGCCAGCAGCCCCCTCGGGGGGGCATCAGGGGCCAACGTCCTGACTTTC
V gene: TRBV6-4; clone size: NA; J gene: TRBJ2-3; D gene: TRBD1; CDR3 protein: CASRLGQGAVDTQYF; CDR3 DNA: TGTGCCAGCAGGCTGGGACAGGGGGCCGTAGATACGCAGTATTTT
V gene: TRBV5-1; clone size: few; J gene: TRBJ1-1; D gene: NA; CDR3 protein: CASSPQGRETEAFF; CDR3 DNA: TGCGCCAGCAGCCCCCAAGGGCGAGAGACTGAAGCTTTCTTT
V gene: TRBV25-1; clone size: NA; J gene: TRBJ2-2; D gene: NA; CDR3 protein: CASSDSSSGYAGELFF; CDR3 DNA: TGTGCCAGCAGTGATTCCTCCTCAGGGTATGCCGGGGAGCTGTTTTTT